The T cell receptor beta chain under discussion was sequenced for a study of blood T cells in healthy people across ages. The study's findings and limits: The fall in TCR beta diversity per million T cells was roughly linear with age.

V was pared by 3 bases and J by 6 bases, with 9 bases between. Looked up from germline, CDR1 is DFQATT and CDR2 is SNEGSKA (reference sequence). CDR3 length: 12 amino acids. In the case of this clonotype: What it recognizes is unknown.

A J-beta primer mix and a sample-barcoded 5' primer were used in a second PCR of about 6 to 12 cycles. MiXCR was run by TCRdb on the 5' RACE reads, yielding one entry per CDR3 protein. The table has some 1.4 million distinct CDR3 sequences, roughly 45% seen once; the top ten hold around 8%. The chain recombines TRBV20-1 with TRBJ2-1; maybe TRBD1 (6 bases). The sequenced sample was blood. The clonotype comes from a woman between 18 and 29 years old in good health. CDR3 nucleotides: TGCAGTGCTAGGGGCAGGGGCAATGAGCAGTTCTTC. The encoded protein is CSARGRGNEQFF.